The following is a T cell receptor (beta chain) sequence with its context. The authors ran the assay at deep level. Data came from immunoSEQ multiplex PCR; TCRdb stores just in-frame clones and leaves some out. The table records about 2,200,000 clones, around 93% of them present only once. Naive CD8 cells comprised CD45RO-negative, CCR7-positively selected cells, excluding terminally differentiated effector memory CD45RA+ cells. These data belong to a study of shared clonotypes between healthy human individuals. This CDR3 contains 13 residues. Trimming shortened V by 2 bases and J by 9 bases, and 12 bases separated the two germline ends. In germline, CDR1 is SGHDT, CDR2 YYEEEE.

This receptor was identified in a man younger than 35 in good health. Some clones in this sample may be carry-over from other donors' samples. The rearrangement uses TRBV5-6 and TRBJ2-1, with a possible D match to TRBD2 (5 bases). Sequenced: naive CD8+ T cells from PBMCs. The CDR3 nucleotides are TGTGCCAGCAGCTTTACTAGTATTGGTGAGCAGTTCTTC. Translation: CASSFTSIGEQFF.